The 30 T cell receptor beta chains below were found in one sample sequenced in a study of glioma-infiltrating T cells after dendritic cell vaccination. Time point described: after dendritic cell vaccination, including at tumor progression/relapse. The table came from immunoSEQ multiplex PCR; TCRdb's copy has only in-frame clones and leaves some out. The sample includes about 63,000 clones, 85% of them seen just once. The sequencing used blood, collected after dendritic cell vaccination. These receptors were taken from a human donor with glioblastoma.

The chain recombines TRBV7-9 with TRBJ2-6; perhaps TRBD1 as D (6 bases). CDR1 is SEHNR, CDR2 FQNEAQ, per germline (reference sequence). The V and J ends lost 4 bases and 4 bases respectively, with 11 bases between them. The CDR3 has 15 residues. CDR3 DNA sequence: TGTGCCAGCAGCTCCCAGGGGACAGGGGCCAACGTCCTGACTTTC. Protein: CASSSQGTGANVLTF.

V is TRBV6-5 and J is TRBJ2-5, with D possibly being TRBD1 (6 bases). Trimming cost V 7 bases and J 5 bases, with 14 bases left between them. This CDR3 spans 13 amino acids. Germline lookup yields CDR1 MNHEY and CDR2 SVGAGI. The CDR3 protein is CASTDTGQETQYF. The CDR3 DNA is TGTGCCAGCACCGACACAGGGCAGGAGACCCAGTACTTC.

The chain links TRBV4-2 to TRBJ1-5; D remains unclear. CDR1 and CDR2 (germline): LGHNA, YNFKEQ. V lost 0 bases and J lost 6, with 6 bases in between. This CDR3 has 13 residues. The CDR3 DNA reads TGTGCCAGCAGCCAAGATCTACTTCAGCCCCAGCATTTT. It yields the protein CASSQDLLQPQHF.

For the CDR3, the DNA is TGTGCCAGCAGCTGGGGACAGGGGGTAAATGAGCAGTTCTTC. Translated: CASSWGQGVNEQFF. V is TRBV6-5 and J is TRBJ2-1; 11 positions match TRBD1. The CDR3 runs to 14 residues. Germline V gives CDR1 MNHEY, CDR2 SVGAGI. V shed 6 bases and J 7 bases; nucleotides not matched to a gene: 5.

The CDR3 bases are TGTGCCAGCAGTGAATCGGGAGGGGTTTATACTGAAGCTTTCTTT. Protein: CASSESGGVYTEAFF. V gene TRBV25-1 combines with J gene TRBJ1-1; TRBD1 might be the D (5 bases). CDR3 length: 15 residues. V was clipped by 1 base and J by 5 bases, with 14 bases between them. Per germline, CDR1 MGHDK and CDR2 SYGVNS.

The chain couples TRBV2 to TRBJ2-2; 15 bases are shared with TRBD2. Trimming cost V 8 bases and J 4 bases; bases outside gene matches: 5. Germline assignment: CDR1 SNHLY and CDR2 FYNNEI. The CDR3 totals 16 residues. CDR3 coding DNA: TGTGCCAGCGGACTAGCGGGGGGGCCGAGCACCGGGGAGCTGTTTTTT. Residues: CASGLAGGPSTGELFF.

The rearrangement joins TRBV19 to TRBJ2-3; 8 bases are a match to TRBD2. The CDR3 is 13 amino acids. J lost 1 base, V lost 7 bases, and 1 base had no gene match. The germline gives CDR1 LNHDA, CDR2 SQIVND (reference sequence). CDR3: CASNGGGTDTQYF. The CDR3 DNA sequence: TGTGCCAGTAACGGGGGGGGCACAGATACGCAGTATTTT.

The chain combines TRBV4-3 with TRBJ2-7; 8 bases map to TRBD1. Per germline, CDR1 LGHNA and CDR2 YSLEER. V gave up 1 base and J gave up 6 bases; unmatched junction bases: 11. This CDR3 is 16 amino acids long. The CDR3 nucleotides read TGCGCCAGCAGCCAAGTTTTCGCGACAGGGGAACGCGAGCAGTACTTC. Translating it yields CASSQVFATGEREQYF.

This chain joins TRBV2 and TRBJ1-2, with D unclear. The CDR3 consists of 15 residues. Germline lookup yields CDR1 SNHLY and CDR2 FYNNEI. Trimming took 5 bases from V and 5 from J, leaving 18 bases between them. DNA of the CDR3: TGTGCCAGCAGTCCTCAGAAGAAGGGAGTTTATGGCTACACCTTC. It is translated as CASSPQKKGVYGYTF.

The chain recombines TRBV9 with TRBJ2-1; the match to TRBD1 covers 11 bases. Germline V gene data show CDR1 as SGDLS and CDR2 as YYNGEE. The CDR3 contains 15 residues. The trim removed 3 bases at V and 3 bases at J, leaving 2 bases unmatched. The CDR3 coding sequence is TGTGCCAGCAGCGGGGGGACAGGGGGCTACAATGAGCAGTTCTTC. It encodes CASSGGTGGYNEQFF.

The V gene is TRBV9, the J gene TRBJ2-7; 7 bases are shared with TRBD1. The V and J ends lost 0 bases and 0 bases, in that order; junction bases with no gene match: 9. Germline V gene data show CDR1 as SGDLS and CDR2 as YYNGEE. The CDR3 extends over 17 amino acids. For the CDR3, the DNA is TGTGCCAGCAGCGTAGATGGGACAGTAAACCACTCCTACGAGCAGTACTTC. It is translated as CASSVDGTVNHSYEQYF.

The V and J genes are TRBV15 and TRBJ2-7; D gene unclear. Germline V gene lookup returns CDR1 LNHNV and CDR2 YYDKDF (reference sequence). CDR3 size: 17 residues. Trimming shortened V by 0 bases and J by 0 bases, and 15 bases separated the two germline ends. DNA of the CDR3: TGTGCCACCAGCAGAGAATATAACAGCCTCAGCTCCTACGAGCAGTACTTC. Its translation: CATSREYNSLSSYEQYF.

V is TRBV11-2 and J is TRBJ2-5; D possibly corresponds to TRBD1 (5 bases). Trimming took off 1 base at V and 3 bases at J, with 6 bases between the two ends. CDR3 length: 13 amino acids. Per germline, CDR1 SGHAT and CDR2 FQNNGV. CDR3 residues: CASSLGTKETQYF. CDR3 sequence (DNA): TGTGCCAGCAGCTTAGGGACAAAAGAGACCCAGTACTTC.

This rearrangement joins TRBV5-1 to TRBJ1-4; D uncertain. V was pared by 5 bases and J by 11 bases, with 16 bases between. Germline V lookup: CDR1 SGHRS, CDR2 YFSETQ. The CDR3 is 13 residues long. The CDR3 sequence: CASSTGGREKLFF. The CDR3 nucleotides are TGCGCCAGCAGTACCGGTGGTAGAGAGAAACTGTTTTTT.

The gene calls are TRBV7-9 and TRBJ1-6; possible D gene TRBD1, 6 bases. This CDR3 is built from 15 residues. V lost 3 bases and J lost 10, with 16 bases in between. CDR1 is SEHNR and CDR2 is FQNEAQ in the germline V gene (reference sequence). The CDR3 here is CASSLTPQGGSPLHF. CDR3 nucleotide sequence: TGTGCCAGCAGCTTGACACCTCAAGGGGGATCACCCCTCCACTTT.

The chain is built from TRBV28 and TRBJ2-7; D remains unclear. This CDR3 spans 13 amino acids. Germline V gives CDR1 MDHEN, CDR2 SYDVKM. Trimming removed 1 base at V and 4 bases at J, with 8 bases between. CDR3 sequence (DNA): TGTGCCAGCAGTTTATCTTTCTTATACGAGCAGTACTTC. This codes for CASSLSFLYEQYF.

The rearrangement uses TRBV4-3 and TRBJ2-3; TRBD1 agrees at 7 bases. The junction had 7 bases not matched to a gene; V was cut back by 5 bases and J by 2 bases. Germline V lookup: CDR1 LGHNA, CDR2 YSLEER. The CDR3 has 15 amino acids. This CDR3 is CASSYTGVATDTQYF. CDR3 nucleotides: TGCGCCAGCAGCTACACAGGGGTAGCCACAGATACGCAGTATTTT.

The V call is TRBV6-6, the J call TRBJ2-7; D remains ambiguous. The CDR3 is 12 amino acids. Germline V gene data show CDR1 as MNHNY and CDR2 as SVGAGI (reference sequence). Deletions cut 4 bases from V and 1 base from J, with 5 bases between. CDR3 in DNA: TGTGCCAGCAGTTTGAGTTCCTACGAGCAGTACTTC. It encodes CASSLSSYEQYF.

In DNA, the CDR3 is TGTGCCAGCAGTGACGACACTGGGTGGGAGACCCAGTACTTC. This gives the protein CASSDDTGWETQYF. V and J are TRBV2 and TRBJ2-5; D unresolved. Trimming cost V 3 bases and J 5 bases, with 13 bases left between them. The CDR3 is made up of 14 amino acids. Per germline, CDR1 SNHLY and CDR2 FYNNEI.

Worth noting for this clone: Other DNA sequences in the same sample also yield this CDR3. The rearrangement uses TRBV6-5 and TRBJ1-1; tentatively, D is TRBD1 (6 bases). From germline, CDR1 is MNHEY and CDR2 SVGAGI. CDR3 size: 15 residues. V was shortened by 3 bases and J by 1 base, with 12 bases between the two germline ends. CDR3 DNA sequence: TGTGCCAGCAGTTATACGGGGGGCGCGAACACTGAAGCTTTCTTT. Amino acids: CASSYTGGANTEAFF.

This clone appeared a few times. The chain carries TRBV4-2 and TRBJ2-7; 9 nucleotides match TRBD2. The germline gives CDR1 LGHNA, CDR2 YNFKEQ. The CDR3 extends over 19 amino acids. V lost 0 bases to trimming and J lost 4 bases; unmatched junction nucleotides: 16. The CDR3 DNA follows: TGTGCCAGCAGCCAAGATCTTTCGTCTAGCGGGGATTTCTTATACGAGCAGTACTTC. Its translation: CASSQDLSSSGDFLYEQYF.

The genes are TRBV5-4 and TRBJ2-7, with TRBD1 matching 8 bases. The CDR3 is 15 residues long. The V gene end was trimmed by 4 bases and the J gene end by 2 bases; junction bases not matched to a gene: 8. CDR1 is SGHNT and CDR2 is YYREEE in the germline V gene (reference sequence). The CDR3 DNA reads TGTGCCAGCAGCAGAATAGGGACAGGAACCTACGAGCAGTACTTC. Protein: CASSRIGTGTYEQYF. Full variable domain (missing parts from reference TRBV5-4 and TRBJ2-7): ETGVTQSPTHLIKTRGQQVTLRCSSQSGHNTVSWYQQALGQGPQFIFQYYREEENGRGNFPPRFSGLQFPNYSSELNVNALELDDSALYLCASSRIGTGTYEQYFGPGTRLTVT.

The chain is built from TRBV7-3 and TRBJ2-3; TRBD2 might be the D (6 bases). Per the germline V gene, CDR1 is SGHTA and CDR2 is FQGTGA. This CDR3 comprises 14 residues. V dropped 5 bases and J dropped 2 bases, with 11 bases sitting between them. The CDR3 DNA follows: TGTGCCAGCAGCGAAGTAGCGGACACAGATACGCAGTATTTT. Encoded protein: CASSEVADTDTQYF.

The CDR3 loop reads CASSQDRGTEKLFF. As DNA, the CDR3 is TGTGCCAGCAGCCAAGACAGGGGGACTGAAAAACTGTTTTTT. The V gene is TRBV2, the J gene TRBJ1-4; 9 positions agree with TRBD1. Losses at the gene ends were 6 bases for V and 7 bases for J; bases not matched to a gene: 6. The CDR3 totals 14 residues. Germline-derived CDR1 and CDR2 are SNHLY and FYNNEI.

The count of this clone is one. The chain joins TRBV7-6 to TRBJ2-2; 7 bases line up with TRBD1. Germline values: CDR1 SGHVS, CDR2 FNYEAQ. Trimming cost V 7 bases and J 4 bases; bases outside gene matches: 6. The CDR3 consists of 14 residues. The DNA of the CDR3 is TGTGCCAGCACCGCGACAGGGCCCACCGGGGAGCTGTTTTTT. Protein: CASTATGPTGELFF.

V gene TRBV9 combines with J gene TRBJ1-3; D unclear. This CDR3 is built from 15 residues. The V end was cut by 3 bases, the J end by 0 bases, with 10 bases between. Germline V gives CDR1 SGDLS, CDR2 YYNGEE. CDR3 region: CASSARGGSGNTIYF. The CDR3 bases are TGTGCCAGCAGCGCCCGTGGAGGCTCTGGAAACACCATATATTTT.

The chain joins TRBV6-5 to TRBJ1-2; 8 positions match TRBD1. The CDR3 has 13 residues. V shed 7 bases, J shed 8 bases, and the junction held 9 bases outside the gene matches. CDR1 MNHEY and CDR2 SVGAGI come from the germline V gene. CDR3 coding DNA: TGTGCCAGCACCCAGGACAGGGTATGGGGCTACACCTTC. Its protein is CASTQDRVWGYTF.

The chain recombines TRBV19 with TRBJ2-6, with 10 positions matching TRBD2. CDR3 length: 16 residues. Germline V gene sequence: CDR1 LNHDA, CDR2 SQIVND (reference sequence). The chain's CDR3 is CDISGGPYSGANVLTF. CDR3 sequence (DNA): TGTGACATTAGCGGGGGGCCTTACTCTGGGGCCAACGTCCTGACTTTC.

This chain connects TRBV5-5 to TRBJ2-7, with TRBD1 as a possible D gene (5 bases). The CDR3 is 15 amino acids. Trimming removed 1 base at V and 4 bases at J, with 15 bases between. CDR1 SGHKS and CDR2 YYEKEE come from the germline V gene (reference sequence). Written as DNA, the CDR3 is TGTGCCAGCAGCTTGTGGCAGGGTGGAGTATACGAGCAGTACTTC. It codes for CASSLWQGGVYEQYF.

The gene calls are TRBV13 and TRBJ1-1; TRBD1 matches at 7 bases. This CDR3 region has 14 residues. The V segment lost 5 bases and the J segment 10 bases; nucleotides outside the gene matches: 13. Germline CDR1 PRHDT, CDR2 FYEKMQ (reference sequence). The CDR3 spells CASSQGGGSWVAFF. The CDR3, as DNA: TGTGCCAGCAGCCAAGGAGGGGGCAGTTGGGTAGCTTTCTTT.